Below are 21 T cell receptor beta chains sequenced from a single sample in a study of blood T cell repertoires in COVID-19. Assay: immunoSEQ multiplex PCR; the TCRdb copy retains only in-frame clones and omits some. Seen here are around 400,000 clones, approximately 87% observed once, and the top ten hold over 9.5%. The sample was peripheral blood. These receptors came from a woman aged 25 to 39 with COVID-19, enrolled during active disease.

The V gene is TRBV5-5, the J gene TRBJ2-3; possibly TRBD2 for D (6 bases). Germline CDR1 and CDR2: SGHKS and YYEKEE (reference sequence). This CDR3 has 13 amino acids. The ends were cut back, 3 bases at V and 9 bases at J, with 14 bases in the middle. In nucleotides, the CDR3 is TGTGCCAGCAGCTGGGGGGAAGCCAGGACGCAGTATTTT. Translating gives CASSWGEARTQYF.

The rearrangement uses TRBV3-1 (or the pseudogene TRBV3-2) and TRBJ2-5, with 10 nucleotides matching TRBD2. This CDR3 is 15 amino acids long. Germline trimming cut 1 base from V and 1 base from J; bases unmatched to any gene: 0. In germline, CDR1 is LGHDT, CDR2 YNNKEL (reference sequence). In DNA form, the CDR3 reads TGTGCCAGCAGCCAAGGGACTAGCGGCCAAGAGACCCAGTACTTC. Its translation: CASSQGTSGQETQYF.

The chain combines TRBV12-3 or TRBV12-4 with TRBJ1-2, with D perhaps matching TRBD1 (5 bases). This CDR3 is 13 amino acids long. Trimming left V 5 bases short and J 8 bases short, with 15 bases between. DNA for the CDR3: TGTGCCAGCAGTCCCCGTAGGGGTCGCGGCTACACCTTC. It yields the protein CASSPRRGRGYTF.

In this sample, this clone turned up a few times. This chain links TRBV25-1 with TRBJ2-1; TRBD1 matches 7 bases. The germline gives CDR1 MGHDK, CDR2 SYGVNS. V shed 3 bases, J shed 5 bases, and the junction held 7 bases outside the gene matches. CDR3 length equals 15 residues. The CDR3 reads CASSEMDRRHNEQFF. Written as DNA, the CDR3 is TGTGCCAGCAGTGAGATGGACAGGCGGCACAATGAGCAGTTCTTC.

The gene calls are TRBV5-4 and TRBJ2-1; possible D gene TRBD2, 6 bases. Germline V gives CDR1 SGHNT, CDR2 YYREEE (reference sequence). CDR3 length equals 16 residues. The germline V and J ends were trimmed by 3 bases and 5 bases, with 18 bases remaining between them. The DNA for the CDR3 is TGTGCCAGCAGCTCGGAGGGGCAGGGTAGGAACAATGAGCAGTTCTTC. Translation gives CASSSEGQGRNNEQFF.

The chain joins TRBV2 to TRBJ2-5; possibly TRBD2 for D (5 bases). The ends were cut back, 6 bases at V and 5 bases at J, with 16 bases in the middle. CDR3 length equals 14 residues. Germline V lookup: CDR1 SNHLY, CDR2 FYNNEI. CDR3 sequence: CASSGIPHGETQYF. The CDR3 coding sequence is TGTGCCAGCAGCGGGATCCCCCACGGGGAGACCCAGTACTTC.

The rearrangement uses TRBV5-4 and TRBJ2-3; 8 bases fit TRBD2. This CDR3 is 15 amino acids long. The germline CDR1 and CDR2 sequences are SGHNT and YYREEE (reference sequence). V shed 6 bases and J 2 bases; nucleotides not matched to a gene: 8. DNA of the CDR3: TGTGCCAGCACCGTCGGCGGGAGGCCCACAGATACGCAGTATTTT. Amino acid sequence: CASTVGGRPTDTQYF.

This clone has just one count. The V gene is TRBV7-9, the J gene TRBJ1-4; TRBD1 might be the D (5 bases). CDR1 SEHNR and CDR2 FQNEAQ come from the germline V gene (reference sequence). This CDR3 is 17 amino acids long. The V gene lost 5 bases and the J gene lost 3 bases, with 19 bases spanning the gap. CDR3 sequence: CASSPGRGRAPNEKLFF. The CDR3 bases are TGTGCCAGCAGCCCTGGGCGGGGGAGAGCCCCTAATGAAAAACTGTTTTTT.

V gene TRBV7-3 combines with J gene TRBJ2-3; D might be TRBD1 (5 bases). Trimming took off 1 base at V and 3 bases at J, with 11 bases between the two ends. The CDR3 loop spans 15 amino acids. Germline V gene sequence: CDR1 SGHTA, CDR2 FQGTGA. Here the CDR3 DNA reads TGTGCCAGCAGCTTAAATGGGGCCGGTACAGATACGCAGTATTTT. This encodes CASSLNGAGTDTQYF.

The V call is TRBV19, the J call TRBJ2-6, with 8 bases lining up with TRBD1. V shed 3 bases, J shed 1 base, and the junction held 8 bases outside the gene matches. Per germline, CDR1 LNHDA and CDR2 SQIVND (reference sequence). The CDR3 consists of 18 residues. The CDR3 DNA is TGTGCCAGTAGTATCCGAACAGGGGGGTATTCTGGGGCCAACGTCCTGACTTTC. Amino acids: CASSIRTGGYSGANVLTF.

This clone occurred a few times. The chain couples TRBV5-4 to TRBJ1-2; 11 bases align to TRBD1. The CDR3 consists of 15 residues. The junction had 6 bases not matched to a gene; V was cut back by 0 bases and J by 8 bases. Germline-derived CDR1 and CDR2 are SGHNT and YYREEE (reference sequence). The chain's CDR3 is CASSLDRTGGGGYTF. The CDR3 DNA is TGTGCCAGCAGCTTGGACAGGACAGGGGGCGGCGGCTACACCTTC. The variable domain in full, with the rest retrieved from reference TRBV5-4 and TRBJ1-2, is ETGVTQSPTHLIKTRGQQVTLRCSSQSGHNTVSWYQQALGQGPQFIFQYYREEENGRGNFPPRFSGLQFPNYSSELNVNALELDDSALYLCASSLDRTGGGGYTFGSGTRLTVV.

This sequence joins TRBV2 and TRBJ2-3; 10 bases line up with TRBD1. Germline lookup yields CDR1 SNHLY and CDR2 FYNNEI. The ends lost 8 bases at V and 5 bases at J; junction bases unmatched: 7. The CDR3 covers 14 residues. Here the CDR3 DNA reads TGTGCCAGCCGGGACAGGGGAGGTGGAGATACGCAGTATTTT. Translation gives CASRDRGGGDTQYF. Together with reference TRBV2 and TRBJ2-3, the CDR3 gives the full variable domain: EPEVTQTPSHQVTQMGQEVILRCVPISNHLYFYWYRQILGQKVEFLVSFYNNEISEKSEIFDDQFSVERPDGSNFTLKIRSTKLEDSAMYFCASRDRGGGDTQYFGPGTRLTVL.

The chain uses TRBV11-2 and TRBJ2-5; 7 bases are a match to TRBD2. With V trimmed by 1 base and J by 4 bases, 3 bases remained unmatched. Looked up from germline, CDR1 is SGHAT and CDR2 is FQNNGV. The CDR3 is 14 residues long. The CDR3 here is CASSLVREGETQYF. The CDR3 DNA is TGTGCCAGCAGCTTAGTGAGGGAGGGAGAGACCCAGTACTTC.

CDR3 in DNA: TGTGCCAGCAGCGCGGCAGGGCTAAATCAGCCCCAGCATTTT. As protein: CASSAAGLNQPQHF. The gene calls are TRBV9 and TRBJ1-5; D perhaps matches TRBD1 (5 bases). The germline V gene encodes CDR1 SGDLS and CDR2 YYNGEE. The ends were cut back, 3 bases at V and 4 bases at J, with 11 bases in the middle. The length of the CDR3 is 14 residues.

The chain couples TRBV4-2 to TRBJ2-5, with D perhaps TRBD1 (5 bases). The CDR3 spans 14 residues. Germline CDR1 and CDR2: LGHNA and YNFKEQ. Trimming took 5 bases from V and 4 from J, leaving 14 bases between them. CDR3 protein: CASSSGTGRETQYF. In nucleotides, the CDR3 is TGTGCCAGCAGCTCCGGTACAGGCAGAGAGACCCAGTACTTC.

This chain links TRBV5-1 with TRBJ2-2; D gene unclear. Germline loops: CDR1 SGHRS, CDR2 YFSETQ. Trimming pared 4 bases from V and 4 bases from J, leaving 8 bases between. This CDR3 contains 13 residues. CDR3 nucleotides: TGCGCCAGCAGCAGTTCGGTCACCGGGGAGCTGTTTTTT. As protein: CASSSSVTGELFF.

In the case of this clone: The sample contains more than one DNA sequence encoding this CDR3. The genes are TRBV29-1 and TRBJ2-7, with TRBD1 identical over 10 bases. Germline V gene sequence: CDR1 SQVTM, CDR2 ANQGSEA. Trimming removed 7 bases from V and 2 bases from J; junction bases left unmatched: 2. This CDR3 region has 12 residues. The CDR3 is CSAGTGAYEQYF. DNA for the CDR3: TGCAGCGCAGGGACAGGGGCCTACGAGCAGTACTTC.

This chain uses TRBV7-3 with TRBJ2-2; 9 bases fit TRBD1. Per germline, CDR1 SGHTA and CDR2 FQGTGA. The CDR3 contains 15 residues. With 4 bases clipped from V and 3 bases from J, the junction kept 3 bases outside the gene matches. The CDR3 sequence: CASSSQGADTGELFF. In DNA form, the CDR3 reads TGTGCCAGCAGCTCACAGGGGGCGGACACCGGGGAGCTGTTTTTT.

J is TRBJ2-3 and V is TRBV19; 10 bases fit TRBD2. The CDR3 is 16 amino acids. The junction had 7 bases not matched to a gene; V was cut back by 6 bases and J by 1 base. Germline CDR1 and CDR2: LNHDA and SQIVND (reference sequence). Written as DNA, the CDR3 is TGTGCCAGTAGCAGCTCCGGGACTAGCGGCACAGATACGCAGTATTTT. Translated: CASSSSGTSGTDTQYF.

This clone was recorded only once. This chain joins TRBV5-1 and TRBJ1-2; the D is unclear. Trimming took 7 bases from V and 0 from J, leaving 13 bases between them. Per germline, CDR1 SGHRS and CDR2 YFSETQ. The CDR3 is 14 amino acids. For the CDR3, the DNA is TGCGCCAGCCGACCCGACACAGCTAACTATGGCTACACCTTC. As protein: CASRPDTANYGYTF.

V and J are TRBV2 and TRBJ2-1; TRBD2 is a possible D gene (6 bases). V gave up 4 bases and J gave up 13 bases, with 20 bases separating them. Germline lookup yields CDR1 SNHLY and CDR2 FYNNEI. The CDR3 is 14 residues long. This chain's CDR3 is CASSASRGGELQFF. The CDR3 DNA reads as TGTGCCAGCAGTGCCTCCCGAGGCGGGGAGTTACAGTTCTTC.